The sequence of this T cell receptor beta chain was determined in a study of blood T cells in healthy people across ages. General study results and limits: Estimates drawn from one million T cells were deemed to understate diversity. TCR beta diversity, measured per million T cells, fell in a roughly linear way with age. With unsorted PBMCs, a conclusive comparison of naive versus antigen-experienced cells was not possible.

A second PCR, run for about 6 to 11 cycles, used a sample-barcoded 5' primer plus a J-beta primer mix. TCRdb fed the 5' RACE reads into MiXCR, producing one record per CDR3 protein. The sample comprises around 1.5 million distinct CDR3 sequences, roughly a third of which are singletons, and roughly 10% rests with the top ten. Every sample yielded at least 6.5 million isolated PBMCs. Trimming took 0 bases from V and 0 from J, leaving 9 bases between them. Per germline, CDR1 SGHAT and CDR2 FQNNGV. The CDR3 is made up of 16 amino acids. About this clonotype itself: Its antigen is not identified.

The chain is built from TRBV11-2 and TRBJ2-1; no firm D call. The TCR originated in a woman younger than 45 in good health. The specimen was blood. For the CDR3, the DNA is TGTGCCAGCAGCTTAGAACGTCTCAGCTCCTACAATGAGCAGTTCTTC. As protein: CASSLERLSSYNEQFF.